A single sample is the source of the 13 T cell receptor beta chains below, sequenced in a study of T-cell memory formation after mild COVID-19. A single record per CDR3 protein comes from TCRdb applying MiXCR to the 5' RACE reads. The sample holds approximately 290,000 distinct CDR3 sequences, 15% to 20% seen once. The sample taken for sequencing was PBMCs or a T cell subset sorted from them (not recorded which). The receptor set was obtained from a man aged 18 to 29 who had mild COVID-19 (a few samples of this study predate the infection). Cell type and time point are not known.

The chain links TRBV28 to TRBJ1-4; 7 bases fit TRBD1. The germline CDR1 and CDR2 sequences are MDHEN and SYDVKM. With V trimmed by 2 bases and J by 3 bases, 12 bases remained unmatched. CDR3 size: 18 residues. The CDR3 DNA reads TGTGCCAGCAGTTTACCCGGGACAGCTCCCAATGCTAATGAAAAACTGTTTTTT. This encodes CASSLPGTAPNANEKLFF.

The CDR3 is CASSGGRGTDTQYF. The CDR3 nucleotides are TGCGCCAGCAGTGGGGGGCGCGGGACAGATACGCAGTATTTT. J is TRBJ2-3 and V is TRBV5-1; the D gene could be TRBD1 or TRBD2 (6 bases each). Between the trimmed V and J ends, which lost 5 bases and 3 bases, there was a span of 13 bases. The V gene's germline CDR1 is SGHRS and CDR2 YFSETQ. This CDR3 contains 14 residues.

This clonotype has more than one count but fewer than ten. The CDR3 DNA follows: TGTGCCAGCATCAGCCGGGACAGGGTGGACGCCGGGGAGCTGTTTTTT. Translating gives CASISRDRVDAGELFF. This chain joins TRBV12-3 or TRBV12-4 and TRBJ2-2; 9 bases agree with TRBD1. J gave up 6 bases and V 7 bases, and 12 bases lay outside the gene matches. This CDR3 region has 16 residues.

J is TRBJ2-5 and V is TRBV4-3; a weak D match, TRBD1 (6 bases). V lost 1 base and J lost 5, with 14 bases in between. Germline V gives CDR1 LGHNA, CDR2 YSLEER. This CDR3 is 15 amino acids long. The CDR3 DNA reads TGCGCCAGCAGCCAAGGACAGGCGTCGGGGGAGACCCAGTACTTC. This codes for CASSQGQASGETQYF.

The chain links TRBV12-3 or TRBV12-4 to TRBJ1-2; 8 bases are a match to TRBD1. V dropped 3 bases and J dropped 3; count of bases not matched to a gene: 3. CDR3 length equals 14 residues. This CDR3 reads CASSFQGAYYGYTF. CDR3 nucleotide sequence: TGTGCCAGCAGTTTTCAGGGGGCTTACTATGGCTACACCTTC.

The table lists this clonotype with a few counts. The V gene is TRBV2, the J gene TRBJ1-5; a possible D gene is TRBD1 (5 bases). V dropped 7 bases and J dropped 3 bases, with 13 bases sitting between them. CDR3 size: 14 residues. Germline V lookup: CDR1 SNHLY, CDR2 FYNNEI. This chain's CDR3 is CASTLGANNQPQHF. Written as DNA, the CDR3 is TGTGCCAGCACGTTAGGGGCGAACAATCAGCCCCAGCATTTT.

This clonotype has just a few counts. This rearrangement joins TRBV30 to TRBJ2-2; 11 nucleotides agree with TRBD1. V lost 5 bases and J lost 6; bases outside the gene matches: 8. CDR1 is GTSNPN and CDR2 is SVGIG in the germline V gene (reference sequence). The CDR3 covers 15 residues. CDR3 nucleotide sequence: TGTGCCTGGCGCAACCTGGGACAGGGGGCCGGGGAGCTGTTTTTT. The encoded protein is CAWRNLGQGAGELFF. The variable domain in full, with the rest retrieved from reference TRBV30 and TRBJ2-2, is SQTIHQWPATLVQPVGSPLSLECTVEGTSNPNLYWYRQAAGRGLQLLFYSVGIGQISSEVPQNLSASRPQDRQFILSSKKLLLSDSGFYLCAWRNLGQGAGELFFGEGSRLTVL.

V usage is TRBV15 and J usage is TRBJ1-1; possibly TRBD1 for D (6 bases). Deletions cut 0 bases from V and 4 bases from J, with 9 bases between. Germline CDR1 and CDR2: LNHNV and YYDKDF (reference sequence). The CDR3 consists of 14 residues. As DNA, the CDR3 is TGTGCCACCAGCAGAGACAGGGGATCCACTGAAGCTTTCTTT. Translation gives CATSRDRGSTEAFF.

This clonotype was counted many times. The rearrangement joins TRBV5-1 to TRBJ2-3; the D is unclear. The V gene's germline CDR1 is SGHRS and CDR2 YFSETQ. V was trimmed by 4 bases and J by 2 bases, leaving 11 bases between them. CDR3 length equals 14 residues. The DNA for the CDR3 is TGCGCCAGCAGCAAGGACGGATACACAGATACGCAGTATTTT. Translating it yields CASSKDGYTDTQYF.

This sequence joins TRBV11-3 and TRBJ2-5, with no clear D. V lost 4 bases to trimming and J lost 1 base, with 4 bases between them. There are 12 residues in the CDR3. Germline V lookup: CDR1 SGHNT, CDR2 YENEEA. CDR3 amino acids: CASSSRQETQYF. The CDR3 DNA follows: TGTGCCAGCAGCTCCCGCCAAGAGACCCAGTACTTC.

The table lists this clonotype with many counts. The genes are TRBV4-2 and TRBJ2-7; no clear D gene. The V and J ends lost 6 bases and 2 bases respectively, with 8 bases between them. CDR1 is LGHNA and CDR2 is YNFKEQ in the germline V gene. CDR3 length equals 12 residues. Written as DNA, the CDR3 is TGTGCCAGCAGTTACGAAACCTACGAGCAGTACTTC. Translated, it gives CASSYETYEQYF.

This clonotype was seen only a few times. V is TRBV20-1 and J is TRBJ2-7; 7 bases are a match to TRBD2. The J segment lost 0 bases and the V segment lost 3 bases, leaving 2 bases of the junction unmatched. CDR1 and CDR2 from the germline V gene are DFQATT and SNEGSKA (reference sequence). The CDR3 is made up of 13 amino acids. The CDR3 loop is CSASAGDSYEQYF. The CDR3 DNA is TGCAGTGCTAGCGCGGGGGACTCCTACGAGCAGTACTTC.

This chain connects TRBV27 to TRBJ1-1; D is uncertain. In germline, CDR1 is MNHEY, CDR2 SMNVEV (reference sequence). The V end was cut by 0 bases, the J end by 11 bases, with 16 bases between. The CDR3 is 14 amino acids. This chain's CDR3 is CASSLSPGQTRAFF. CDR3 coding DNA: TGTGCCAGCAGTTTATCTCCGGGCCAGACTAGGGCTTTCTTT.